Listed below are T cell receptor beta chains from one sample, sequenced in a study of control samples from healthy donors and cancer patients. Here immunoSEQ multiplex PCR was the method, and the copy in TCRdb shows in-frame clones only, minus some. The repertoire holds 110,000 to 150,000 clones, with around nine tenths as singletons. Specimen: blood. These receptors were collected from a man younger than 40 in good health. CDR3s include the opening cysteine and the closing phenylalanine or tryptophan. The order of the fields is CDR3 protein, CDR3 DNA, D gene, J gene, clone size, V gene. D genes are given only for firm matches. Where a row states a size, it is once, few, many or the class of an expanded clone; other rows omit it.

CDR3 protein: CSVEREAGGEQYF
CDR3 DNA: TGCAGCGTTGAACGGGAGGCAGGGGGCGAGCAGTACTTC
D gene: .
J gene: TRBJ2-7
clone size: .
V gene: TRBV29-1

CDR3 protein: CASSLNQGAGNTIYF
CDR3 DNA: TGTGCCAGCAGCTTAAATCAGGGGGCTGGAAACACCATATATTTT
D gene: TRBD1
J gene: TRBJ1-3
clone size: .
V gene: TRBV7-2

CDR3 protein: CASSLRLDGTGELFF
CDR3 DNA: TGTGCCAGCAGCTTAAGGCTCGACGGGACCGGGGAGCTGTTTTTT
D gene: .
J gene: TRBJ2-2
clone size: .
V gene: TRBV7-8

CDR3 protein: CASSAPASASTGELFF
CDR3 DNA: TGTGCCAGCAGCGCACCCGCCTCGGCTAGCACCGGGGAGCTGTTTTTT
D gene: .
J gene: TRBJ2-2
clone size: .
V gene: TRBV9

CDR3 protein: CASSDARQGESTDTQYF
CDR3 DNA: TGTGCCAGCAGTGATGCCCGACAGGGAGAAAGCACAGATACGCAGTATTTT
D gene: TRBD1
J gene: TRBJ2-3
clone size: .
V gene: TRBV25-1

CDR3 protein: CASSQAQLAGHAEQFF
CDR3 DNA: TGCGCCAGCAGCCAAGCGCAACTAGCGGGCCATGCTGAGCAGTTCTTC
D gene: TRBD2
J gene: TRBJ2-1
clone size: .
V gene: TRBV4-3

CDR3 protein: CSASSGTGPSYEQYF
CDR3 DNA: TGCAGTGCTAGTTCTGGGACTGGTCCCTCCTACGAGCAGTACTTC
D gene: .
J gene: TRBJ2-7
clone size: .
V gene: TRBV20-1

CDR3 protein: CASHRDFNTDTQYF
CDR3 DNA: TGTGCCAGCCACCGGGACTTCAACACAGATACGCAGTATTTT
D gene: .
J gene: TRBJ2-3
clone size: once
V gene: TRBV11-2

CDR3 protein: CASSLDRTGAGETQYF
CDR3 DNA: TGTGCCAGCAGCTTAGATCGGACAGGCGCCGGGGAGACCCAGTACTTC
D gene: TRBD1
J gene: TRBJ2-5
clone size: .
V gene: TRBV7-8

CDR3 protein: CASSNGLYSNQPQHF
CDR3 DNA: TGTGCCAGTAGTAATGGACTTTATAGCAATCAGCCCCAGCATTTT
D gene: .
J gene: TRBJ1-5
clone size: .
V gene: TRBV19

CDR3 protein: CASSKGAGIQETQYF
CDR3 DNA: TGTGCCAGCTCCAAGGGGGCGGGGATACAAGAGACCCAGTACTTC
D gene: .
J gene: TRBJ2-5
clone size: .
V gene: TRBV6-6

CDR3 protein: CASSVAGGGALYNEQFF
CDR3 DNA: TGTGCCAGCAGCGTAGCTGGCGGGGGAGCCTTGTACAATGAGCAGTTCTTC
D gene: TRBD2
J gene: TRBJ2-1
clone size: few
V gene: TRBV9

CDR3 protein: CSASRTGDYGYTF
CDR3 DNA: TGCAGTGCTAGTAGAACAGGCGACTATGGCTACACCTTC
D gene: .
J gene: TRBJ1-2
clone size: once
V gene: TRBV20-1

CDR3 protein: CASTDLRFTGRNEKLFF
CDR3 DNA: TGTGCCAGTACAGATTTAAGATTTACCGGGAGAAATGAAAAACTGTTTTTT
D gene: .
J gene: TRBJ1-4
clone size: .
V gene: TRBV19

CDR3 protein: CASSPTEAIYEQYF
CDR3 DNA: TGTGCCAGCAGTCCCACCGAGGCGATCTACGAGCAGTACTTC
D gene: .
J gene: TRBJ2-7
clone size: .
V gene: TRBV27

CDR3 protein: CASSQVVTGMNEQFF
CDR3 DNA: TGTGCCAGCAGCCAAGTTGTAACAGGGATGAATGAGCAGTTCTTC
D gene: .
J gene: TRBJ2-1
clone size: .
V gene: TRBV3-1/TRBV3-2

CDR3 protein: CASGLGGYTGELFF
CDR3 DNA: TGTGCTAGTGGTTTGGGGGGGTACACCGGGGAGCTGTTTTTT
D gene: .
J gene: TRBJ2-2
clone size: .
V gene: TRBV12-5

CDR3 protein: CASSLSGTFNYGYTF
CDR3 DNA: TGTGCCAGCAGCCTGTCAGGGACTTTTAACTATGGCTACACCTTC
D gene: .
J gene: TRBJ1-2
clone size: .
V gene: TRBV5-6

CDR3 protein: CASSRGGTGAREQYF
CDR3 DNA: TGTGCCAGCAGCCGGGGGGGGACGGGAGCCCGCGAGCAGTACTTC
D gene: TRBD2
J gene: TRBJ2-7
clone size: .
V gene: TRBV11-2

CDR3 protein: CASSRLVSTDTQYF
CDR3 DNA: TGTGCCAGCAGCAGACTCGTTAGCACAGATACGCAGTATTTT
D gene: .
J gene: TRBJ2-3
clone size: .
V gene: TRBV6-5

CDR3 protein: CASSQGVSGRTDTQYF
CDR3 DNA: TGTGCCAGCAGCCAAGGGGTGTCAGGGCGCACAGATACGCAGTATTTT
D gene: .
J gene: TRBJ2-3
clone size: .
V gene: TRBV11-2

CDR3 protein: CASSNLPGQGVEQYF
CDR3 DNA: TGCGCCAGCAGCAATTTGCCGGGACAGGGCGTCGAGCAGTACTTC
D gene: TRBD1
J gene: TRBJ2-7
clone size: .
V gene: TRBV5-1